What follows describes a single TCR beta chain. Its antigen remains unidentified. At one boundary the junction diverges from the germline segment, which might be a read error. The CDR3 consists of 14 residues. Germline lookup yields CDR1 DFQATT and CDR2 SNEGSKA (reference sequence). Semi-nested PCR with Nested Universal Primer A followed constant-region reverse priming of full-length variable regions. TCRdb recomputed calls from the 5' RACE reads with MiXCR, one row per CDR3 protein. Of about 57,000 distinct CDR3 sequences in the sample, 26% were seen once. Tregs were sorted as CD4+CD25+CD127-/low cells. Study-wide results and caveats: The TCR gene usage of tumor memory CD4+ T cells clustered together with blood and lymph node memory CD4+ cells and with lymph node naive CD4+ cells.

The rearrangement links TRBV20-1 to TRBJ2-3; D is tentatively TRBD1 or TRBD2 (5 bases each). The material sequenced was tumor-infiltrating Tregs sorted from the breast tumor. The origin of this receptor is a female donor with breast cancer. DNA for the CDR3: TGCAGTGTTAGAGAAAGAGGGGGCACAGATACGCAGTATTTT. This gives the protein CSVRERGGTDTQYF.